These 30 T cell receptor beta chains originate from one sample sequenced in a study of vaccination and CD4 T cells after COVID-19. The Oncomine TCR Beta short-read assay generated sequence data from the DNA of cultured CD4+ T cells. TCRdb independently ran MiXCR on the PCR reads; one entry per CDR3 protein. The sample comprises around 26,000 distinct CDR3 sequences, 50% to 75% of which are singletons, and over 4.5% rests with the top ten. Antigen specificity for these receptors is unknown. Noted treatment: roughly 10-day PBMC culture with coronavirus spike peptide pools or control peptides (ViraFEST assay). Sequencing was performed on CD4+ T cells from blood, cultured in vitro. Receptors originate from a human donor who had recovered from COVID-19.

The V call is TRBV28, the J call TRBJ2-2; 8 nucleotides line up with TRBD1. The V segment lost 8 bases and the J segment 1 base; nucleotides outside the gene matches: 0. The CDR3 is made up of 13 amino acids. Germline loops: CDR1 MDHEN, CDR2 SYDVKM. The chain's CDR3 is CASGQGNTGELFF. In nucleotides, the CDR3 is TGTGCCAGCGGACAGGGGAACACCGGGGAGCTGTTTTTT. The full variable domain, in which reference TRBV28 and TRBJ2-2 provide the parts outside the CDR3, is DVKVTQSSRYLVKRTGEKVFLECVQDMDHENMFWYRQDPGLGLRLIYFSYDVKMKEKGDIPEGYSVSREKKERFSLILESASTNQTSMYLCASGQGNTGELFFGEGSRLTVL.

This clonotype was seen a single time. The genes are TRBV28 and TRBJ1-1, with a weak D call TRBD1 (6 bases). The V and J ends lost 10 bases and 6 bases respectively, with 12 bases between them. This CDR3 region has 11 residues. From germline, CDR1 is MDHEN and CDR2 SYDVKM. CDR3 sequence: CATQGYAEAFF. CDR3 nucleotide sequence: TGTGCCACCCAGGGGTACGCTGAAGCTTTCTTT.

The gene calls are TRBV20-1 and TRBJ1-5; the D is unclear. Germline V lookup: CDR1 DFQATT, CDR2 SNEGSKA (reference sequence). V was clipped by 7 bases and J by 1 base, with 17 bases between them. CDR3 length: 15 amino acids. Written as DNA, the CDR3 is TGCAGTGTTTTCGCAGGAGGAAGGAGCAATCAGCCCCAGCATTTT. Translation gives CSVFAGGRSNQPQHF.

This clonotype was detected a few times. The chain has TRBV15 and TRBJ1-6; a weak D match, TRBD1 (5 bases). This CDR3 contains 16 residues. Germline values: CDR1 LNHNV, CDR2 YYDKDF (reference sequence). Trimming removed 0 bases at V and 13 bases at J, with 19 bases between. The CDR3 bases are TGTGCCACCAGCAGAGATTCCGCCACAGGTCCAGCGCCCCTCCACTTT. Its protein is CATSRDSATGPAPLHF.

This clonotype has just a few counts. V and J are TRBV6-5 and TRBJ1-3; D gene unclear. The germline CDR1 and CDR2 sequences are MNHEY and SVGAGI. Trimming shortened V by 0 bases and J by 4 bases, and 10 bases separated the two germline ends. The CDR3 sequence is 15 residues long. For the CDR3, the DNA is TGTGCCAGCAGTTACTCGGAGGCGGGGGGAAACACCATATATTTT. It yields the protein CASSYSEAGGNTIYF.

This clonotype was found a few times. This chain links TRBV27 with TRBJ1-5; possibly TRBD1 for D (5 bases). Germline V gene data show CDR1 as MNHEY and CDR2 as SMNVEV (reference sequence). Between the trimmed V and J ends, which lost 2 bases and 3 bases, there was a span of 11 bases. The CDR3 has 15 residues. This CDR3 is CASSLAGAYNQPQHF. CDR3 bases: TGTGCCAGCAGTTTAGCCGGGGCGTACAATCAGCCCCAGCATTTT.

This clonotype has only a few counts. The chain recombines TRBV20-1 with TRBJ2-5, with D maybe TRBD2 (6 bases). Per the germline V gene, CDR1 is DFQATT and CDR2 is SNEGSKA (reference sequence). The V and J ends lost 2 bases and 7 bases respectively, with 11 bases between them. There are 12 residues in the CDR3. The CDR3 loop is CSARPGLGTQYF. The CDR3 nucleotides read TGCAGTGCTAGACCGGGACTGGGGACCCAGTACTTC.

The V and J genes are TRBV27 and TRBJ1-3, with D perhaps TRBD1 (5 bases). The CDR3 totals 16 residues. Trimming took off 5 bases at V and 3 bases at J, with 17 bases between the two ends. Germline-derived CDR1 and CDR2 are MNHEY and SMNVEV (reference sequence). The CDR3 loop is CASSHAGGTGGNTIYF. The CDR3 DNA follows: TGTGCCAGCAGTCATGCGGGGGGTACGGGTGGAAACACCATATATTTT.

The V and J genes are TRBV18 and TRBJ1-5; TRBD1 might be the D (5 bases). Trimming left V 0 bases short and J 0 bases short, with 9 bases between. This CDR3 contains 16 residues. Per germline, CDR1 KGHSH and CDR2 LQKENI. CDR3 region: CASSPPGRASNQPQHF. CDR3 nucleotide sequence: TGTGCCAGCTCACCACCGGGCAGGGCTAGCAATCAGCCCCAGCATTTT.

This chain links TRBV25-1 with TRBJ1-2, with 7 bases that match TRBD1. The germline CDR1 and CDR2 sequences are MGHDK and SYGVNS. Trimming cost V 6 bases and J 3 bases; bases outside gene matches: 1. The CDR3 spans 12 residues. The CDR3 region has the DNA TGTGCCAGCAGGGACAGGTACTATGGCTACACCTTC. Translating it yields CASRDRYYGYTF.

This chain joins TRBV6-1 and TRBJ1-2; possibly TRBD1 for D (5 bases). V was trimmed by 6 bases and J by 2 bases, leaving 13 bases between them. The germline CDR1 and CDR2 sequences are MNHNS and SASEGT. The CDR3 length is 14 residues. The CDR3 here is CASSREGLNYGYTF. The CDR3 nucleotides are TGTGCCAGCAGCCGGGAGGGGCTCAACTATGGCTACACCTTC.

The CDR3 DNA is TGCAGCTTATCGACAGCGGAGACCCAGTACTTC. This sequence encodes CSLSTAETQYF. The J gene is TRBJ2-5, the V gene TRBV29-1; D perhaps matches TRBD1 (5 bases). The CDR3 is 11 amino acids. Trimming took 8 bases from V and 5 from J, leaving 12 bases between them. Per germline, CDR1 SQVTM and CDR2 ANQGSEA.

This clonotype was observed a single time. The chain joins TRBV5-6 to TRBJ2-5; D is unclear. The CDR3 has 11 amino acids. Germline assignment: CDR1 SGHDT and CDR2 YYEEEE. Trimming removed 5 bases at V and 5 bases at J, with 7 bases between. CDR3 loop: CASRVGETQYF. CDR3 sequence (DNA): TGTGCCAGCAGGGTAGGGGAGACCCAGTACTTC.

This clonotype has a handful of counts. The chain couples TRBV12-3 or TRBV12-4 to TRBJ2-7; maybe TRBD1 (5 bases). The CDR3 contains 14 residues. V was cut by 6 bases and J by 2 bases, with 14 bases left in between. The CDR3 is CASRRGMATYEQYF. The CDR3 bases are TGTGCCAGCAGAAGGGGCATGGCCACCTACGAGCAGTACTTC.

The V call is TRBV20-1, the J call TRBJ1-2; D remains ambiguous. From germline, CDR1 is DFQATT and CDR2 SNEGSKA (reference sequence). The CDR3 has 10 residues. V was cut by 3 bases and J by 14 bases, with 13 bases left in between. The CDR3 nucleotides are TGCAGTGCTAGGGCGCAGAGCGGTACCTTC. It yields the protein CSARAQSGTF.

The rearrangement uses TRBV6-2 or TRBV6-3 and TRBJ1-1; no clear D. Germline loops: CDR1 MNHEY, CDR2 SVGEGT. The CDR3 is made up of 13 amino acids. Trimming removed 0 bases from V and 1 base from J, with 3 bases in between. CDR3 in amino acids: CASSYSRNTEAFF. CDR3 in DNA: TGTGCCAGCAGTTACTCCCGGAACACTGAAGCTTTCTTT.

This chain's CDR3 is CASSLWLAGNYEQYF. CDR3 coding DNA: TGTGCCAGCAGCTTGTGGCTAGCGGGGAACTACGAGCAGTACTTC. The V gene is TRBV5-6, the J gene TRBJ2-7; the match to TRBD2 covers 9 bases. Germline CDR1 and CDR2: SGHDT and YYEEEE. The V and J ends lost 1 base and 3 bases, in that order; junction bases with no gene match: 5. The CDR3 totals 15 residues.

The chain employs TRBV28 and TRBJ2-7, with TRBD1 matching over 10 bases. The germline gives CDR1 MDHEN, CDR2 SYDVKM. Losses at the gene ends were 4 bases for V and 3 bases for J; bases not matched to a gene: 9. This CDR3 spans 16 amino acids. CDR3 region: CASSSSGTGVFYEQYF. The CDR3 nucleotides are TGTGCCAGCAGTTCATCCGGGACAGGGGTTTTCTACGAGCAGTACTTC. Together with reference TRBV28 and TRBJ2-7, the CDR3 gives the full variable domain: DVKVTQSSRYLVKRTGEKVFLECVQDMDHENMFWYRQDPGLGLRLIYFSYDVKMKEKGDIPEGYSVSREKKERFSLILESASTNQTSMYLCASSSSGTGVFYEQYFGPGTRLTVT.

The genes are TRBV20-1 and TRBJ1-1, with D possibly matching TRBD1 (5 bases). V was clipped by 3 bases and J by 1 base, with 9 bases between them. CDR3 size: 13 residues. Germline loops: CDR1 DFQATT, CDR2 SNEGSKA (reference sequence). Written as DNA, the CDR3 is TGCAGTGCTAGTGGGGGAGCGAACACTGAAGCTTTCTTT. Its protein is CSASGGANTEAFF.

This chain links TRBV5-1 with TRBJ1-6; D is perhaps TRBD1 (5 bases). Germline V gives CDR1 SGHRS, CDR2 YFSETQ. This CDR3 has 14 amino acids. V shed 4 bases and J shed 10 bases, with 15 bases lying between them. Written as DNA, the CDR3 is TGCGCCAGCAGCACCGGCAGGGAAGGCTCACCCCTCCACTTT. Translating it yields CASSTGREGSPLHF.

This clonotype came up a few times. V and J are TRBV27 and TRBJ1-2, with D perhaps TRBD1 (6 bases). CDR1 and CDR2 from the germline V gene are MNHEY and SMNVEV (reference sequence). The CDR3 spans 15 residues. Trimming left V 7 bases short and J 4 bases short, with 19 bases between. CDR3 region: CASMRLGGGTYGYTF. The CDR3, as DNA: TGTGCCAGCATGAGATTAGGGGGGGGGACCTATGGCTACACCTTC.

This clonotype was recorded only once. The chain joins TRBV18 to TRBJ1-2; D ambiguous. Germline CDR1 and CDR2: KGHSH and LQKENI. This CDR3 has 14 amino acids. Trimming removed 5 bases at V and 2 bases at J, with 12 bases between. The CDR3 loop reads CASSWASPNYGYTF. The CDR3 region has the DNA TGTGCCAGCTCATGGGCGTCGCCAAACTATGGCTACACCTTC.

The chain recombines TRBV20-1 with TRBJ1-2, with TRBD1 identical over 9 bases. Germline lookup yields CDR1 DFQATT and CDR2 SNEGSKA (reference sequence). Losses at the gene ends were 5 bases for V and 1 base for J; bases not matched to a gene: 5. The CDR3 loop spans 14 amino acids. CDR3: CSAAGTGINYGYTF. The CDR3, as DNA: TGCAGTGCTGCTGGGACAGGGATTAACTATGGCTACACCTTC.

The chain links TRBV20-1 to TRBJ2-3, with unresolved D. Germline V gene data show CDR1 as DFQATT and CDR2 as SNEGSKA (reference sequence). CDR3 length equals 11 residues. V lost 0 bases and J 9 bases, leaving 7 bases between the germline ends. The CDR3 DNA is TGCAGTGCTAGAGAGACGGTAACGCAGTATTTT. Translated: CSARETVTQYF.

DNA for the CDR3: TGCAGTGCTAGAGTGGGGGGGCAGCCCCAGCATTTT. Amino acid sequence: CSARVGGQPQHF. The chain combines TRBV20-1 with TRBJ1-5, with a weak D call TRBD1 (5 bases). Germline V gene data show CDR1 as DFQATT and CDR2 as SNEGSKA (reference sequence). Trimming shortened V by 1 base and J by 7 bases, and 8 bases separated the two germline ends. This CDR3 spans 12 amino acids.

The rearrangement uses TRBV12-3 or TRBV12-4 and TRBJ1-1; D may be TRBD1 (5 bases). V was cut by 6 bases and J by 1 base, with 33 bases left in between. CDR3 length: 21 residues. The CDR3 spells CASSPTSGGYEVGAENTEAFF. The CDR3, as DNA: TGTGCCAGCAGCCCCACCTCTGGGGGGTATGAGGTAGGGGCCGAGAACACTGAAGCTTTCTTT.

This chain joins TRBV30 and TRBJ1-2; no clear D gene. Germline-derived CDR1 and CDR2 are GTSNPN and SVGIG (reference sequence). Between the trimmed V and J ends, which lost 3 bases and 2 bases, there was a span of 4 bases. This CDR3 is built from 11 residues. The CDR3 coding sequence is TGTGCCTGGAGCCTGAACTATGGCTACACCTTC. Protein: CAWSLNYGYTF.

The V call is TRBV6-1, the J call TRBJ2-3; 10 bases are a match to TRBD2. Germline V gene lookup returns CDR1 MNHNS and CDR2 SASEGT. The CDR3 length is 20 residues. With V trimmed by 6 bases and J by 2 bases, 20 bases remained unmatched. The CDR3 spells CASRPTSGTSVLLPTDTQYF. The CDR3 coding sequence is TGTGCCAGCAGGCCCACTTCCGGGACTAGCGTACTATTGCCCACAGATACGCAGTATTTT.

The rearrangement links TRBV2 to TRBJ1-5, with a weak D call TRBD1 (6 bases). The germline V gene encodes CDR1 SNHLY and CDR2 FYNNEI. V was shortened by 7 bases and J by 0 bases, with 13 bases between the two germline ends. This CDR3 comprises 15 residues. The DNA of the CDR3 is TGTGCCAGCACGAGGGGACAAGCTAGCAATCAGCCCCAGCATTTT. It yields the protein CASTRGQASNQPQHF.

This clonotype was found a few times. The gene calls are TRBV20-1 and TRBJ1-6, with D maybe TRBD1 (6 bases). Germline assignment: CDR1 DFQATT and CDR2 SNEGSKA (reference sequence). V was shortened by 3 bases and J by 10 bases, with 25 bases between the two germline ends. The CDR3 sequence is 17 residues long. Here the CDR3 reads CSARWRGTQLQASPLHF. As DNA, the CDR3 is TGCAGTGCTAGGTGGAGGGGGACCCAACTCCAGGCGTCACCCCTCCACTTT.